This TCR beta chain was obtained from a study of blood T cells in healthy people across ages. Overall study context: Capture via template switching afforded approximately one barcoded beta molecule per two T cells.

Points from the study as a whole: PBMC samples, being unsorted, prevented any conclusive comparison of naive and antigen-experienced cells. Older individuals had lower TCR beta diversity per million T cells (the decline was roughly linear).

Every participating donor contributed approximately 9.5 milliliters of peripheral blood through a draw. CDR1 SGHAT and CDR2 FQNNGV come from the germline V gene. Germline trimming cut 0 bases from V and 6 bases from J; bases unmatched to any gene: 3. The CDR3 is made up of 14 amino acids. A sample-barcoded 5' primer and a J-beta primer mix were used in a second PCR of about 7 to 11 cycles. Each CDR3 protein is one row after TCRdb ran MiXCR on the 5' RACE reads. This table holds about 970,000 distinct CDR3 sequences, 51% found once. Of note for this clonotype: Its antigen is not known.

The V and J genes are TRBV11-2 and TRBJ2-3; 7 nucleotides match TRBD2. Sequencing was carried out using blood. The receptor comes from a woman between 55 and 75 years old in good health. CDR3 loop: CASSLDGGGDTQYF. The CDR3 region has the DNA TGTGCCAGCAGCTTAGATGGGGGAGGGGATACGCAGTATTTT.